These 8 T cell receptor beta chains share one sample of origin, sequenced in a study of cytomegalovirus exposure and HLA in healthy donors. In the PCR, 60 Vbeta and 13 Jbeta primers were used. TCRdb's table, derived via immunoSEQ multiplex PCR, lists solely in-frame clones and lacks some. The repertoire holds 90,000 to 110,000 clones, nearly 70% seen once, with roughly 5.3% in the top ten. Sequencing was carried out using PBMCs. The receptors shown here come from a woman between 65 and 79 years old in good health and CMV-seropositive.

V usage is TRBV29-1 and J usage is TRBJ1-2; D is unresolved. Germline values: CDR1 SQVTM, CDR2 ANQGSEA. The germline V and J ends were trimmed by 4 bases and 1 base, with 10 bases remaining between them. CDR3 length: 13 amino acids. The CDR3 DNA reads TGCAGCGTTGTCCCTGCAGTTAACTATGGCTACACCTTC. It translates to CSVVPAVNYGYTF.

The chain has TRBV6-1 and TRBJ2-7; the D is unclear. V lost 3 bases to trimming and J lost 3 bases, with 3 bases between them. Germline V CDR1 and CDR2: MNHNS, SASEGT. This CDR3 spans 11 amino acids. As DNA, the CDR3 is TGTGCCAGCAGTGATCTCTACGAGCAGTACTTC. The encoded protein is CASSDLYEQYF.

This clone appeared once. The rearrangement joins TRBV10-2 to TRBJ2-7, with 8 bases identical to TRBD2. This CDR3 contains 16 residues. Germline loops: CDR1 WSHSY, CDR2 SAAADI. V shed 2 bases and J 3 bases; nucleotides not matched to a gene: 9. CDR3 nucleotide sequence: TGCGCCAGCAGTGAGATTCCGAGCGGGGGTAGCTACGAGCAGTACTTC. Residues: CASSEIPSGGSYEQYF.

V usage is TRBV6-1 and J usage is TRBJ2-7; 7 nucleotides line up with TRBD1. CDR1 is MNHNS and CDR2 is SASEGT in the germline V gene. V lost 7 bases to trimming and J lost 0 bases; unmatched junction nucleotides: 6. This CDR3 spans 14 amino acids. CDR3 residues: CASKATGSSYEQYF. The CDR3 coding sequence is TGTGCCAGCAAAGCGACAGGGAGCTCCTACGAGCAGTACTTC.

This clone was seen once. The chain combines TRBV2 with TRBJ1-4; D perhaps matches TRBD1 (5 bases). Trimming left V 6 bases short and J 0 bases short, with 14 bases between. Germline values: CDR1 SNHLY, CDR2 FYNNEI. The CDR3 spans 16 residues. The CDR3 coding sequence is TGTGCCAGCAGAGCCGGGACTGGGGCAACTAATGAAAAACTGTTTTTT. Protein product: CASRAGTGATNEKLFF.

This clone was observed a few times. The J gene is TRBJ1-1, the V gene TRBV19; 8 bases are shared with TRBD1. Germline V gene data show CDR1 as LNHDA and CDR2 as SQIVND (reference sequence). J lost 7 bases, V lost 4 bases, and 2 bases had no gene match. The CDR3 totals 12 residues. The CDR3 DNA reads TGTGCCAGTAGTACCGGGACAGGTGAAGCTTTCTTT. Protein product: CASSTGTGEAFF.

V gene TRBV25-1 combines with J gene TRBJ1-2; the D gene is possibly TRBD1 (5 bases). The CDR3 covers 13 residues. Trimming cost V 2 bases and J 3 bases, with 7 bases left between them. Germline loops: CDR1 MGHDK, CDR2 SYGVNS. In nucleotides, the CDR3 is TGTGCCAGCAGTGAAAGGGGATACTATGGCTACACCTTC. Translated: CASSERGYYGYTF.

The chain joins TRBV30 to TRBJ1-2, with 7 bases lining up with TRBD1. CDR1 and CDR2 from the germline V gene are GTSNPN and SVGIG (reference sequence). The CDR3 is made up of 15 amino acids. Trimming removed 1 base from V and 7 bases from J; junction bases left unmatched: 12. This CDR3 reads CAWSDRAGGFRGYTF. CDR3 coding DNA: TGTGCCTGGAGTGATCGGGCAGGGGGGTTTCGTGGCTACACCTTC.